A selection of T cell receptor beta chains follows, all from one sample in a study of preoperative IRX-2 immunotherapy in early breast cancer. Assay: immunoSEQ multiplex PCR; the TCRdb copy retains only in-frame clones and omits some. The sample carries 40,000 to 50,000 clones, approximately 75% recorded once. This material consisted of tumor tissue, taken after IRX-2 immunotherapy. The receptors derive from a human donor with breast cancer. Each CDR3 is given with its conserved first and last residue. Fields, in order: D gene, clone size, J gene, CDR3 length, V gene, CDR3 DNA, CDR3 protein. A D gene is named only where the DNA matches it firmly. Clone size is given for some rows only: seen once, a few or many times, or a class if the clone is expanded.

D gene: TRBD1
clone size: -
J gene: TRBJ2-3
CDR3 length: 13
V gene: TRBV6-8
CDR3 DNA: TGTGCCGTGCAAACAGGGGGCGAAGATACGCAGTATTTT
CDR3 protein: CAVQTGGEDTQYF

D gene: -
clone size: -
J gene: TRBJ1-3
CDR3 length: 12
V gene: TRBV6-8
CDR3 DNA: TGTGCCAGCCAGGGACCTGGAAACACCATATATTTT
CDR3 protein: CASQGPGNTIYF

D gene: TRBD1
clone size: -
J gene: TRBJ1-4
CDR3 length: 14
V gene: TRBV6-7
CDR3 DNA: TGTGCCAGCAGTAGGGACAGGGGGAATGAAAAACTGTTTTTT
CDR3 protein: CASSRDRGNEKLFF

D gene: TRBD2
clone size: -
J gene: TRBJ2-6
CDR3 length: 20
V gene: TRBV11-3
CDR3 DNA: TGTGCCAGCAGCTTAACGGGACTAGCGGGAGGCCTAGCTGGGGCCAACGTCCTGACTTTC
CDR3 protein: CASSLTGLAGGLAGANVLTF

D gene: -
clone size: once
J gene: TRBJ1-1
CDR3 length: 12
V gene: TRBV6-4
CDR3 DNA: TGTGCCAGCAGTGAGGGGGCACGGTCGGCTTTCTTT
CDR3 protein: CASSEGARSAFF

D gene: TRBD1
clone size: -
J gene: TRBJ1-2
CDR3 length: 15
V gene: TRBV5-1
CDR3 DNA: TGCGCCAGCAGCTCGCTAGGGACAGGGACCTATGGCTACACCTTC
CDR3 protein: CASSSLGTGTYGYTF

D gene: -
clone size: -
J gene: TRBJ2-3
CDR3 length: 13
V gene: TRBV19
CDR3 DNA: TGTGCCAGTAGTCCGGGACTGGGGTATACGCAGTATTTT
CDR3 protein: CASSPGLGYTQYF

D gene: TRBD1
clone size: once
J gene: TRBJ1-1
CDR3 length: 15
V gene: TRBV6-8
CDR3 DNA: TGTGCCAGCAGGGTCCAGACAGGGGGCGGCACTGAAGCTTTCTTT
CDR3 protein: CASRVQTGGGTEAFF

D gene: TRBD1
clone size: -
J gene: TRBJ1-2
CDR3 length: 15
V gene: TRBV28
CDR3 DNA: TGTGCCAGCAGTTTAGGGGACAGGGGGCGCTGGGGCTACACCTTC
CDR3 protein: CASSLGDRGRWGYTF

D gene: TRBD2
clone size: few
J gene: TRBJ2-5
CDR3 length: 15
V gene: TRBV4-1
CDR3 DNA: TGCGCCAGCGGGACTAGCGGGGGGGTAACAGAGACCCAGTACTTC
CDR3 protein: CASGTSGGVTETQYF

D gene: -
clone size: -
J gene: TRBJ2-2
CDR3 length: 12
V gene: TRBV29-1
CDR3 DNA: TGCAGCGTTGGGGCAGGGCCCGGGGAGCTGTTTTTT
CDR3 protein: CSVGAGPGELFF

D gene: -
clone size: -
J gene: TRBJ2-7
CDR3 length: 14
V gene: TRBV29-1
CDR3 DNA: TGCAGCGTTGCAGCTCAGGTGGACTCCTACGAGCAGTACTTC
CDR3 protein: CSVAAQVDSYEQYF

D gene: -
clone size: -
J gene: TRBJ2-3
CDR3 length: 15
V gene: TRBV6-8
CDR3 DNA: TGTGCCAGCAGCCTCTTTAAGGGGGGCACAGATACGCAGTATTTT
CDR3 protein: CASSLFKGGTDTQYF

D gene: TRBD2
clone size: -
J gene: TRBJ2-7
CDR3 length: 18
V gene: TRBV7-1
CDR3 DNA: TGTGCCAGCAGCTTAGATCCCTACACTAGCGGACCTTCCTACGAGCAGTACTTC
CDR3 protein: CASSLDPYTSGPSYEQYF

D gene: TRBD2
clone size: -
J gene: TRBJ2-6
CDR3 length: 13
V gene: TRBV29-1
CDR3 DNA: TGCAGCGTTGGGGATAGCGGGACCAACGTCCTGACTTTC
CDR3 protein: CSVGDSGTNVLTF

D gene: TRBD1
clone size: -
J gene: TRBJ2-7
CDR3 length: 14
V gene: TRBV10-2
CDR3 DNA: TGCGCCAGCAGTGACCGGGACAGGCTCTACGAGCAGTACTTC
CDR3 protein: CASSDRDRLYEQYF

D gene: -
clone size: -
J gene: TRBJ1-4
CDR3 length: 14
V gene: TRBV1
CDR3 DNA: TGCGCCAGCAGCCAATACTCCGACGGAGAAAAACTGTTTTTT
CDR3 protein: CASSQYSDGEKLFF

D gene: TRBD1
clone size: -
J gene: TRBJ2-2
CDR3 length: 16
V gene: TRBV6-8
CDR3 DNA: TGTGCCAGCAGTTACTCTTCCGTACAGGGGTCCGGGGAGCTGTTTTTT
CDR3 protein: CASSYSSVQGSGELFF

D gene: -
clone size: -
J gene: TRBJ2-3
CDR3 length: 14
V gene: TRBV5-1
CDR3 DNA: TGCGCCAGCAGCTTGGAATCTGCCTCAGATACGCAGTATTTT
CDR3 protein: CASSLESASDTQYF

D gene: -
clone size: few
J gene: TRBJ2-7
CDR3 length: 14
V gene: TRBV5-1
CDR3 DNA: TGCGCCAGCAGCTTGGGCGGGAATTCCTACGAGCAGTACTTC
CDR3 protein: CASSLGGNSYEQYF

D gene: -
clone size: -
J gene: TRBJ1-1
CDR3 length: 15
V gene: TRBV12-5
CDR3 DNA: TGTGCTAGTGGAAGGGGAACAGGGAGTCCCACTGAAGCTTTCTTT
CDR3 protein: CASGRGTGSPTEAFF

D gene: -
clone size: medium-sized
J gene: TRBJ1-2
CDR3 length: 19
V gene: TRBV12-2
CDR3 DNA: TGTGCAAGTCGCCTGCGCGATAAGGACAGGGGGCTTTCGGTCTATGGCTACACCTTC
CDR3 protein: CASRLRDKDRGLSVYGYTF

D gene: TRBD1
clone size: few
J gene: TRBJ2-5
CDR3 length: 18
V gene: TRBV11-3
CDR3 DNA: TGTGCCAGCAGCCCTCGGGACAGGGCAATGCCGTACCAAGAGACCCAGTACTTC
CDR3 protein: CASSPRDRAMPYQETQYF

D gene: -
clone size: -
J gene: TRBJ1-5
CDR3 length: 14
V gene: TRBV15
CDR3 DNA: TGTGCCACCAGCATAAACAGGGTGGGTCAGCCCCAGCATTTT
CDR3 protein: CATSINRVGQPQHF

D gene: -
clone size: -
J gene: TRBJ1-4
CDR3 length: 18
V gene: TRBV6-8
CDR3 DNA: TGTGCCAGCAGTTACTCGACTGGGCCCATGTCAACTAATGAAAAACTGTTTTTT
CDR3 protein: CASSYSTGPMSTNEKLFF

D gene: -
clone size: -
J gene: TRBJ2-2
CDR3 length: 16
V gene: TRBV7-6
CDR3 DNA: TGTGCCAGCAGCCTCCCCCCCGGGGGAGCAACCGGGGAGCTGTTTTTT
CDR3 protein: CASSLPPGGATGELFF

D gene: -
clone size: few
J gene: TRBJ1-1
CDR3 length: 13
V gene: TRBV6-8
CDR3 DNA: TGTGCCAGTGTCGGGGGATGGAGCACTGAAGCTTTCTTT
CDR3 protein: CASVGGWSTEAFF

D gene: TRBD1
clone size: -
J gene: TRBJ2-7
CDR3 length: 13
V gene: TRBV29-1
CDR3 DNA: TGCAGCGTTCGGGACAGGGAGGAGGGCGAGCAGTACTTC
CDR3 protein: CSVRDREEGEQYF

D gene: TRBD1
clone size: -
J gene: TRBJ2-7
CDR3 length: 13
V gene: TRBV6-8
CDR3 DNA: TGTGCCAGCAGTTCGGACAGGGGGAACGAGCAGTACTTC
CDR3 protein: CASSSDRGNEQYF

D gene: -
clone size: few
J gene: TRBJ2-3
CDR3 length: 17
V gene: TRBV1
CDR3 DNA: TGCGCCAGCAGCCAAGAATGGAGCGGGCATAGCACAGATACGCAGTATTTT
CDR3 protein: CASSQEWSGHSTDTQYF

D gene: -
clone size: -
J gene: TRBJ1-1
CDR3 length: 15
V gene: TRBV28
CDR3 DNA: TGTGCCAGCAGTTTGGTTCGGGGCAGGGGCACTGAAGCTTTCTTT
CDR3 protein: CASSLVRGRGTEAFF

D gene: -
clone size: -
J gene: TRBJ1-5
CDR3 length: 15
V gene: TRBV5-1
CDR3 DNA: TGCGCCAGCAGCTTGGCGGGCGGGGTTGGTCAGCCCCAGCATTTT
CDR3 protein: CASSLAGGVGQPQHF

D gene: -
clone size: -
J gene: TRBJ2-7
CDR3 length: 16
V gene: TRBV14
CDR3 DNA: TGTGCCAGCAGCCAAGAATTTATTTCCCGGCCCTACGAGCAGTACTTC
CDR3 protein: CASSQEFISRPYEQYF

D gene: -
clone size: -
J gene: TRBJ2-5
CDR3 length: 12
V gene: TRBV9
CDR3 DNA: TGTGCCAACCCGGGGGTCCAAGAGACCCAGTACTTC
CDR3 protein: CANPGVQETQYF

D gene: TRBD1
clone size: -
J gene: TRBJ2-5
CDR3 length: 14
V gene: TRBV5-1
CDR3 DNA: TGCGCCAGCAGCAGGGGGCAGGGGCAAGAGACCCAGTACTTC
CDR3 protein: CASSRGQGQETQYF

D gene: -
clone size: -
J gene: TRBJ2-3
CDR3 length: 14
V gene: TRBV11-3
CDR3 DNA: TGTGCCAGCAGCTTGGAGATGGGGGCAGATACGCAGTATTTT
CDR3 protein: CASSLEMGADTQYF

D gene: TRBD2
clone size: -
J gene: TRBJ2-1
CDR3 length: 13
V gene: TRBV29-1
CDR3 DNA: TGCAGCGTTGAAGCATTGGAGGGAGGGGAGCAGTTCTTC
CDR3 protein: CSVEALEGGEQFF

D gene: TRBD1
clone size: -
J gene: TRBJ2-2
CDR3 length: 17
V gene: TRBV19
CDR3 DNA: TGTGCCAGTAGTATAACCTTCAGGGGGCGTTACACCGGGGAGCTGTTTTTT
CDR3 protein: CASSITFRGRYTGELFF

D gene: -
clone size: -
J gene: TRBJ2-7
CDR3 length: 14
V gene: TRBV11-1
CDR3 DNA: TGTGCCAGCAGCTTAGGTGGGAGCTCCTACGAGCAGTACTTC
CDR3 protein: CASSLGGSSYEQYF

D gene: -
clone size: -
J gene: TRBJ1-2
CDR3 length: 15
V gene: TRBV28
CDR3 DNA: TGTGCCAGCAGACAAATGGAGCAACCCTGGTATGGCTACACCTTC
CDR3 protein: CASRQMEQPWYGYTF

D gene: -
clone size: -
J gene: TRBJ1-1
CDR3 length: 13
V gene: TRBV14
CDR3 DNA: TGTGCCAGCAGCCAAGCGAGGGGTGCTGAAGCTTTCTTT
CDR3 protein: CASSQARGAEAFF

D gene: -
clone size: -
J gene: TRBJ2-1
CDR3 length: 17
V gene: TRBV29-1
CDR3 DNA: TGCAGCGGAATCCCCGAGTGGGCCTCCTTAGATTACAATGAGCAGTTCTTC
CDR3 protein: CSGIPEWASLDYNEQFF

D gene: TRBD2
clone size: -
J gene: TRBJ2-3
CDR3 length: 18
V gene: TRBV5-1
CDR3 DNA: TGCGCCAGCAGCTTGACCCCTTGGAGCGGGAGGGCCACAGATACGCAGTATTTT
CDR3 protein: CASSLTPWSGRATDTQYF

D gene: -
clone size: -
J gene: TRBJ1-4
CDR3 length: 13
V gene: TRBV7-4
CDR3 DNA: TGTGCCAGCAGCCCCCTTCGTTCGCGAAAACTGTTTTTT
CDR3 protein: CASSPLRSRKLFF

D gene: -
clone size: -
J gene: TRBJ2-4
CDR3 length: 13
V gene: TRBV28
CDR3 DNA: TGTGCCAGCAGACTGAATTACAAAAACATTCAGTACTTC
CDR3 protein: CASRLNYKNIQYF

D gene: TRBD1
clone size: few
J gene: TRBJ1-2
CDR3 length: 17
V gene: TRBV11-3
CDR3 DNA: TGTGCCAGCAGTTTGGATTCGGACAGGCTAATCTTGGATGGCTACACCTTC
CDR3 protein: CASSLDSDRLILDGYTF

D gene: -
clone size: -
J gene: TRBJ1-2
CDR3 length: 17
V gene: TRBV1
CDR3 DNA: TGCGCCAGCAGCCAAGGCCCCTCGACAGGAGCTAACTATGGCTACACCTTC
CDR3 protein: CASSQGPSTGANYGYTF

D gene: -
clone size: -
J gene: TRBJ2-4
CDR3 length: 12
V gene: TRBV6-8
CDR3 DNA: TGTGCCAGCAGTCCCCTCGCCGACATTCAGTACTTC
CDR3 protein: CASSPLADIQYF

D gene: TRBD1
clone size: -
J gene: TRBJ1-2
CDR3 length: 15
V gene: TRBV28
CDR3 DNA: TGTGCCAGCAGTTCTCCGGGACAGGGAAACTATGGCTACACCTTC
CDR3 protein: CASSSPGQGNYGYTF

D gene: -
clone size: -
J gene: TRBJ2-1
CDR3 length: 14
V gene: TRBV28
CDR3 DNA: TGTGCCAGCGGCCAACGATTCAGGCACAATGAGCAGTTCTTC
CDR3 protein: CASGQRFRHNEQFF

D gene: -
clone size: -
J gene: TRBJ1-2
CDR3 length: 14
V gene: TRBV5-1
CDR3 DNA: TGCGCCAGCAGCTTGAATGTGGGTGACTATGGCTACACCTTC
CDR3 protein: CASSLNVGDYGYTF

D gene: -
clone size: few
J gene: TRBJ1-2
CDR3 length: 14
V gene: TRBV7-5
CDR3 DNA: TGTGCCAGCAGCCCTCCCGATTGGGGGTTTGGCTACACCTTC
CDR3 protein: CASSPPDWGFGYTF